The 28 T cell receptor beta chains in this list originate from one sample, sequenced in a study of T-cell reconstitution after alpha-beta-depleted transplantation in children. TCRbeta library preparation incorporated unique molecular identifiers. TCRdb called the PCR reads again in MiXCR, with one record for every CDR3 protein. Of about 640,000 distinct CDR3 sequences detected, 16% appear once; the ten largest clones hold approximately 1.1%. Sample: PBMCs from the stem cell graft donor, taken from the stem cell graft. These receptors were collected from a human donor who donated a stem cell graft to a child with acute myeloid leukemia.

The chain has TRBV12-3 or TRBV12-4 and TRBJ1-2; maybe TRBD1 (5 bases). Trimming cost V 4 bases and J 5 bases, with 11 bases left between them. This CDR3 is 13 amino acids long. The CDR3 spells CASSSAKGYGYTF. CDR3 DNA sequence: TGTGCCAGCAGTTCCGCAAAGGGGTATGGCTACACCTTC.

The rearrangement uses TRBV6-1 and TRBJ2-3, with 9 bases aligning to TRBD2. From germline, CDR1 is MNHNS and CDR2 SASEGT. The CDR3 is 15 residues long. V was clipped by 7 bases and J by 2 bases; unmatched bases: 7. In DNA, the CDR3 is TGTGCCAGCACTATAGCGGGAGAACCCACAGATACGCAGTATTTT. This gives the protein CASTIAGEPTDTQYF.

Worth noting for this clonotype: Its ends do not fully match the called genes, so a read error is possible. J is TRBJ2-5 and V is TRBV5-1, with 7 bases matching TRBD2. This CDR3 is built from 13 residues. CDR1 SGHRS and CDR2 YFSETQ come from the germline V gene. As DNA, the CDR3 is TGCGCCAGCAGCCGCGGGGGAGAAGAGATCCAGTACTTC. Protein: CASSRGGEEIQYF.

This clonotype was counted many times. The chain joins TRBV4-3 to TRBJ2-1; 9 positions agree with TRBD1. The CDR3 sequence is 15 residues long. Germline lookup yields CDR1 LGHNA and CDR2 YSLEER. The V segment lost 0 bases and the J segment 10 bases; nucleotides outside the gene matches: 7. The CDR3 region is CASSQEVRDREEQFF. The CDR3 bases are TGCGCCAGCAGCCAAGAGGTCCGGGACAGGGAGGAGCAGTTCTTC.

The chain links TRBV16 to TRBJ2-7, with no clear D. This CDR3 region has 12 residues. The germline V gene has CDR1 KGHSY and CDR2 FQNENV. The germline V and J ends were trimmed by 0 bases and 13 bases, with 13 bases remaining between them. For the CDR3, the DNA is TGTGCCAGCAGCCAATCTGGGCAGGTGAACTACTTC. Translated: CASSQSGQVNYF.

V gene TRBV7-9 combines with J gene TRBJ2-1, with TRBD1 matching 7 bases. This CDR3 comprises 12 residues. Per germline, CDR1 SEHNR and CDR2 FQNEAQ (reference sequence). The J segment lost 14 bases and the V segment lost 5 bases, leaving 9 bases of the junction unmatched. Here the CDR3 reads CASSPSGTEEFF. Written as DNA, the CDR3 is TGTGCCAGCAGCCCGAGTGGGACAGAGGAGTTCTTC.

The chain joins TRBV13 to TRBJ2-4, with a possible D match to TRBD1 (5 bases). The CDR3 length is 12 residues. The germline V gene encodes CDR1 PRHDT and CDR2 FYEKMQ (reference sequence). The V and J ends lost 5 bases and 8 bases respectively, with 10 bases between them. The CDR3 region has the DNA TGTGCCAGCAGCCCCCAAGGGGACATTCAGTACTTC. Its protein is CASSPQGDIQYF. The variable domain in full, with the rest retrieved from reference TRBV13 and TRBJ2-4, is AAGVIQSPRHLIKEKRETATLKCYPIPRHDTVYWYQQGPGQDPQFLISFYEKMQSDKGSIPDRFSAQQFSDYHSELNMSSLELGDSALYFCASSPQGDIQYFGAGTRLSVL.

This clonotype was picked up many times. The CDR3 loop reads CASSLKVGSYNEQFF. The CDR3 DNA sequence: TGTGCCAGCAGCTTAAAGGTCGGGTCCTACAATGAGCAGTTCTTC. The chain recombines TRBV7-3 with TRBJ2-1; no clear D. The ends were cut back, 1 base at V and 1 base at J, with 8 bases in the middle. The CDR3 length is 15 residues. CDR1 SGHTA and CDR2 FQGTGA come from the germline V gene.

The gene calls are TRBV20-1 and TRBJ2-5; 9 bases map to TRBD2. V trimming: 7 bases; J trimming: 4 bases; junction bases outside the gene matches: 10. The CDR3 totals 14 residues. Germline V gene sequence: CDR1 DFQATT, CDR2 SNEGSKA (reference sequence). CDR3 amino acids: CSVTIAGASETQYF. The CDR3 DNA reads TGCAGTGTCACTATAGCGGGGGCCTCAGAGACCCAGTACTTC.

This clonotype was observed many times. The genes are TRBV5-6 and TRBJ1-5; a weak D match, TRBD1 (5 bases). The CDR3 consists of 14 residues. CDR1 is SGHDT, CDR2 YYEEEE, per germline. The CDR3 sequence: CAYEGEFSNQPQHF. In nucleotides, the CDR3 is TGTGCTTACGAAGGGGAGTTTAGCAATCAGCCCCAGCATTTT.

This clonotype occurred many times. V is TRBV20-1 and J is TRBJ1-5; no firm D call. This CDR3 region has 12 residues. The ends were cut back, 7 bases at V and 0 bases at J, with 7 bases in the middle. The germline gives CDR1 DFQATT, CDR2 SNEGSKA (reference sequence). CDR3 DNA: TGCAGTGGTTTCAATAGCAATCAGCCCCAGCATTTT. Translating gives CSGFNSNQPQHF.

This clonotype was detected many times. The chain couples TRBV20-1 to TRBJ2-1; D is undetermined. Trimming removed 5 bases from V and 2 bases from J, with 16 bases in between. The CDR3 is made up of 15 amino acids. Germline V gene lookup returns CDR1 DFQATT and CDR2 SNEGSKA (reference sequence). Here the CDR3 reads CSALGLASPYNEQFF. The CDR3 nucleotides are TGCAGTGCTCTGGGCCTGGCGTCTCCCTACAATGAGCAGTTCTTC.

This clonotype showed up many times. The rearrangement links TRBV20-1 to TRBJ2-1; tentative D call: TRBD2 (6 bases). The germline gives CDR1 DFQATT, CDR2 SNEGSKA (reference sequence). The ends were cut back, 6 bases at V and 5 bases at J, with 20 bases in the middle. The CDR3 is 15 amino acids. CDR3 protein: CSAPRGGAPHNEQFF. The CDR3 region has the DNA TGCAGTGCCCCGAGGGGCGGGGCGCCCCACAATGAGCAGTTCTTC.

In its sample, this clonotype was seen many times. The J gene is TRBJ2-7, the V gene TRBV29-1, with D perhaps TRBD1 (6 bases). V shed 5 bases and J shed 5 bases, with 10 bases lying between them. This CDR3 is built from 11 residues. Germline V gene lookup returns CDR1 SQVTM and CDR2 ANQGSEA. CDR3 residues: CSVLRTDEQYF. The CDR3 DNA sequence: TGCAGCGTTCTTAGGACAGACGAGCAGTACTTC.

The rearrangement links TRBV6-2 or TRBV6-3 to TRBJ1-5; no definite D call. Looked up from germline, CDR1 is MNHEY and CDR2 is SVGEGT. V was cut by 8 bases and J by 0 bases, with 11 bases left in between. The CDR3 loop spans 14 amino acids. Written as DNA, the CDR3 is TGTGCCAGCGGTCCGAGTCTTAGCAATCAGCCCCAGCATTTT. It is translated as CASGPSLSNQPQHF.

This clonotype was observed at least ten times. The J gene is TRBJ1-1, the V gene TRBV6-1; D may be TRBD1 (5 bases). The CDR3 has 13 residues. V dropped 7 bases and J dropped 6 bases, with 15 bases sitting between them. From germline, CDR1 is MNHNS and CDR2 SASEGT. CDR3 sequence: CASTRGINAEAFF. The CDR3 DNA sequence: TGTGCCAGCACCCGGGGGATCAACGCTGAAGCTTTCTTT.

The V and J genes are TRBV6-1 and TRBJ2-2, with 8 positions matching TRBD1. CDR3 length: 14 residues. Looked up from germline, CDR1 is MNHNS and CDR2 is SASEGT. Trimming removed 5 bases from V and 7 bases from J; junction bases left unmatched: 6. CDR3 DNA: TGTGCCAGCAGTCTCCAGGGGGCAGGCGGGGAGCTGTTTTTT. Amino acids: CASSLQGAGGELFF.

This chain uses TRBV5-1 with TRBJ1-1, with D perhaps TRBD1 (6 bases). The CDR3 has 15 residues. V shed 1 base and J shed 5 bases, with 15 bases lying between them. Germline CDR1 reads SGHRS; CDR2 reads YFSETQ. The CDR3 loop is CASSLMGGAETEAFF. The CDR3 coding sequence is TGCGCCAGCAGCTTGATGGGGGGCGCGGAGACTGAAGCTTTCTTT.

J is TRBJ2-3 and V is TRBV13, with 8 bases that match TRBD1. Germline CDR1 and CDR2: PRHDT and FYEKMQ (reference sequence). Trimming took 4 bases from V and 0 from J; bases not matched to a gene: 6. This CDR3 comprises 16 residues. CDR3 residues: CASSSDREYSTDTQYF. DNA of the CDR3: TGTGCCAGCAGCTCGGACAGGGAATATAGCACAGATACGCAGTATTTT.

The sample holds many counts of this clonotype. The rearrangement uses TRBV20-1 and TRBJ1-1, with a possible D match to TRBD1 (5 bases). The CDR3 has 16 amino acids. V was trimmed by 0 bases and J by 3 bases, leaving 17 bases between them. Germline V CDR1 and CDR2: DFQATT, SNEGSKA (reference sequence). The CDR3 spells CSARDWGRGRHTEAFF. CDR3 in DNA: TGCAGTGCTAGAGATTGGGGACGGGGAAGACACACTGAAGCTTTCTTT.

In its sample, this clonotype was seen a few times. The J gene is TRBJ1-4, the V gene TRBV15, with 7 bases matching TRBD1. This CDR3 is built from 15 residues. Germline V gives CDR1 LNHNV, CDR2 YYDKDF (reference sequence). The trim removed 5 bases at V and 12 bases at J, leaving 15 bases unmatched. The CDR3 DNA follows: TGTGCCACCAGCCTACCTCAGCCGTCCAGGGGGGAACTGTTTTTT. Protein sequence: CATSLPQPSRGELFF.

In this sample, this clonotype turned up many times. The chain has TRBV7-8 and TRBJ2-1; tentatively, D is TRBD2 (6 bases). V lost 4 bases to trimming and J lost 10 bases, with 11 bases between them. Germline V gene sequence: CDR1 SGHVS, CDR2 FQNEAQ. The CDR3 contains 12 residues. Written as DNA, the CDR3 is TGTGCCAGCAGCTCCAACGCGGGGGAGCAGTTCTTC. It is translated as CASSSNAGEQFF.

This clonotype has at least ten counts. V is TRBV15 and J is TRBJ2-2; a possible D gene is TRBD2 (5 bases). Germline V gives CDR1 LNHNV, CDR2 YYDKDF (reference sequence). The V gene lost 5 bases and the J gene lost 5 bases, with 12 bases spanning the gap. The CDR3 has 14 residues. CDR3 region: CATSQGRGTGELFF. The CDR3 region has the DNA TGTGCCACCAGCCAAGGACGAGGGACCGGGGAGCTGTTTTTT.

This clonotype has a count of ten or more. The chain links TRBV29-1 to TRBJ2-3, with a possible D match to TRBD2 (6 bases). With 5 bases removed from V and 4 bases from J, the gap between germline ends came to 13 bases. Germline values: CDR1 SQVTM, CDR2 ANQGSEA. The CDR3 consists of 13 residues. In DNA, the CDR3 is TGCAGCGTTTTAGCGGAAGGGGCAGATACGCAGTATTTT. This codes for CSVLAEGADTQYF.

For this clonotype: A read error is possible here, since a much larger clone lies one base away. V and J are TRBV29-1 and TRBJ2-1; the D gene is possibly TRBD2 (6 bases). CDR1 is SQVTM and CDR2 is ANQGSEA in the germline V gene. This CDR3 region has 11 residues. This chain's CDR3 is CSVGGGNQQFF. CDR3 DNA sequence: TGCAGCGTTGGGGGAGGCAATCAGCAGTTCTTC.

J is TRBJ2-1 and V is TRBV2, with a possible D match to TRBD2 (6 bases). The CDR3 extends over 15 amino acids. Per germline, CDR1 SNHLY and CDR2 FYNNEI. V dropped 5 bases and J dropped 10 bases, with 21 bases sitting between them. CDR3 nucleotides: TGTGCCAGCAGTTCGGAGGGCAGGGCACATGACGAGCAGTTCTTC. Translating it yields CASSSEGRAHDEQFF.

This clonotype was detected ten times or more. Its ends do not fully match the called genes, so a read error is possible. This chain joins TRBV12-3 or TRBV12-4 and TRBJ1-1, with unresolved D. The CDR3 contains 12 residues. In nucleotides, the CDR3 is TGTGCCAGCAGGTTAGACCGCACTGAAGCTTTCTTT. Its protein product is CASRLDRTEAFF.

The table lists this clonotype with many counts. This sequence joins TRBV5-4 and TRBJ1-6; tentatively, D is TRBD1 (5 bases). V lost 0 bases and J lost 3, with 19 bases in between. Germline-derived CDR1 and CDR2 are SGHNT and YYREEE (reference sequence). The CDR3 sequence is 19 residues long. The CDR3 DNA reads as TGTGCCAGCAGCTTGGATGGTTGGAATGTAGGGGACTATAATTCACCCCTCCACTTT. Amino acid sequence: CASSLDGWNVGDYNSPLHF.